Listed here are 19 T cell receptor beta chains from one sample, sequenced in a study of T cell responses to AZD1222 COVID-19 vaccine. Libraries were prepared by immunoSEQ multiplex PCR; TCRdb keeps only in-frame clonotypes and omits some of them. The table lists 160,000 or so clones, under 95% of them singletons. The sample in question was peripheral blood, obtained on day 0 of MenACWY control vaccination. The receptors derive from an adult in good health.

The chain recombines TRBV7-9 with TRBJ1-2, with D maybe TRBD1 (5 bases). V was pared by 0 bases and J by 5 bases, with 7 bases between. The germline CDR1 and CDR2 sequences are SEHNR and FQNEAQ (reference sequence). The CDR3 is 13 residues long. The CDR3 DNA reads TGTGCCAGCAGCTTAGCAGCAGGGTATGGCTACACCTTC. Protein: CASSLAAGYGYTF.

The chain couples TRBV7-8 to TRBJ2-1; D possibly corresponds to TRBD2 (6 bases). From germline, CDR1 is SGHVS and CDR2 FQNEAQ. This CDR3 region has 16 residues. Trimming pared 1 base from V and 1 base from J, leaving 11 bases between. DNA for the CDR3: TGTGCCAGCAGCTTAGGGGGGACTGGATCCTACAATGAGCAGTTCTTC. Residues: CASSLGGTGSYNEQFF.

The chain has TRBV30 and TRBJ2-7; the D is unclear. Germline V gene lookup returns CDR1 GTSNPN and CDR2 SVGIG (reference sequence). V shed 3 bases and J shed 5 bases, with 8 bases lying between them. This CDR3 spans 11 amino acids. CDR3: CAWSGLHEQYF. CDR3 nucleotide sequence: TGTGCCTGGAGCGGTCTGCACGAGCAGTACTTC.

This chain connects TRBV5-4 to TRBJ2-3; the D gene is possibly TRBD2 (6 bases). This CDR3 contains 16 residues. Germline loops: CDR1 SGHNT, CDR2 YYREEE (reference sequence). V was pared by 2 bases and J by 1 base, with 14 bases between. The CDR3 protein is CASSFPGLHGTDTQYF. In nucleotides, the CDR3 is TGTGCCAGCAGCTTCCCGGGACTTCACGGCACAGATACGCAGTATTTT.

This clone has only one observation. The V and J genes are TRBV9 and TRBJ2-7; 9 positions match TRBD1. J was trimmed by 4 bases and V by 3 bases; bases with no gene match: 8. The CDR3 contains 15 residues. Germline V lookup: CDR1 SGDLS, CDR2 YYNGEE. The CDR3 nucleotides are TGTGCCAGCAGCGCCTCACAGGGGGCATGGTACGAGCAGTACTTC. Translation: CASSASQGAWYEQYF.

This chain joins TRBV4-3 and TRBJ2-3, with D possibly TRBD1 on 6 matching bases. The CDR3 loop spans 16 amino acids. The germline V gene encodes CDR1 LGHNA and CDR2 YSLEER. Trimming removed 4 bases from V and 10 bases from J, with 24 bases in between. The CDR3 bases are TGCGCCAGCAGCCCCGAAACGGGACACGGAGAGGGTCCGCAGTATTTT. Translated, it gives CASSPETGHGEGPQYF.

This rearrangement joins TRBV7-9 to TRBJ1-3, with D unclear. Germline V gene sequence: CDR1 SEHNR, CDR2 FQNEAQ (reference sequence). The CDR3 has 18 amino acids. V shed 6 bases and J shed 0 bases, with 21 bases lying between them. CDR3 loop: CASRPNGPAMSSGNTIYF. In DNA, the CDR3 is TGTGCCAGCAGGCCCAACGGGCCAGCGATGAGCTCTGGAAACACCATATATTTT.

The gene calls are TRBV9 and TRBJ1-1; D call uncertain. V was shortened by 0 bases and J by 6 bases, with 6 bases between the two germline ends. Germline V CDR1 and CDR2: SGDLS, YYNGEE. This CDR3 is built from 12 residues. The CDR3 DNA follows: TGTGCCAGCAGCGTAGCGGGATCTGAAGCTTTCTTT. Its protein product is CASSVAGSEAFF.

The V call is TRBV5-6, the J call TRBJ2-2; 7 bases match TRBD2. Trimming at V came to 0 bases and at J to 5 bases, leaving 10 bases not matched to a gene. The CDR3 length is 17 residues. The germline V gene encodes CDR1 SGHDT and CDR2 YYEEEE. CDR3 coding DNA: TGTGCCAGCAGCTTGGGAGGTCCTAGCGGAGGGACCGGGGAGCTGTTTTTT. Translating gives CASSLGGPSGGTGELFF.

The chain has TRBV5-1 and TRBJ2-7; the match to TRBD1 covers 8 bases. The CDR3 length is 14 residues. Germline CDR1 and CDR2: SGHRS and YFSETQ. The V segment lost 7 bases and the J segment 1 base; nucleotides outside the gene matches: 7. The CDR3 sequence is CASSGQGVSYEQYF. For the CDR3, the DNA is TGCGCCAGCTCCGGACAGGGTGTTTCCTACGAGCAGTACTTC.

The chain links TRBV6-5 to TRBJ1-3; the D is unclear. The V and J ends lost 8 bases and 0 bases respectively, with 8 bases between them. The length of the CDR3 is 13 residues. Germline assignment: CDR1 MNHEY and CDR2 SVGAGI. CDR3 in amino acids: CASGFGSGNTIYF. CDR3 nucleotide sequence: TGTGCCAGCGGGTTTGGCTCTGGAAACACCATATATTTT.

The V and J genes are TRBV7-9 and TRBJ1-1; no firm D call. Germline loops: CDR1 SEHNR, CDR2 FQNEAQ (reference sequence). V lost 6 bases and J 3 bases, leaving 17 bases between the germline ends. The CDR3 has 15 amino acids. The CDR3 loop reads CASRLLGRVDTEAFF. CDR3 sequence (DNA): TGTGCCAGCAGGCTCCTCGGGCGGGTTGACACTGAAGCTTTCTTT.

This chain links TRBV18 with TRBJ2-5; tentative D call: TRBD2 (6 bases). There are 15 residues in the CDR3. Per the germline V gene, CDR1 is KGHSH and CDR2 is LQKENI. V shed 1 base and J shed 5 bases, with 14 bases lying between them. The CDR3 here is CASSPLGGSVETQYF. In DNA, the CDR3 is TGTGCCAGCTCACCACTCGGGGGTTCCGTCGAGACCCAGTACTTC.

This sequence joins TRBV2 and TRBJ2-3; TRBD2 matches at 7 bases. The trim removed 4 bases at V and 5 bases at J, leaving 3 bases unmatched. The V gene's germline CDR1 is SNHLY and CDR2 FYNNEI. The CDR3 runs to 13 residues. CDR3 bases: TGTGCCAGCAGTGGCCGGGAGGTAGATACGCAGTATTTT. Protein: CASSGREVDTQYF.

This clone was picked up a small number of times. The chain employs TRBV5-1 and TRBJ2-1, with D possibly TRBD2 on 6 matching bases. Germline V gene sequence: CDR1 SGHRS, CDR2 YFSETQ. With 0 bases removed from V and 0 bases from J, the gap between germline ends came to 13 bases. This CDR3 contains 17 residues. The CDR3 DNA follows: TGCGCCAGCAGCTTGGCCCCCGTGGGGGGCTCCTACAATGAGCAGTTCTTC. Residues: CASSLAPVGGSYNEQFF.

The chain is built from TRBV5-5 and TRBJ2-7; TRBD2 matches at 8 bases. The germline V gene encodes CDR1 SGHKS and CDR2 YYEKEE (reference sequence). The V gene end was trimmed by 3 bases and the J gene end by 2 bases; junction bases not matched to a gene: 7. This CDR3 has 15 amino acids. CDR3 bases: TGTGCCAGCAGCTCCGGACTAGCAGCTGCCTACGAGCAGTACTTC. Translation gives CASSSGLAAAYEQYF.

The genes are TRBV7-9 and TRBJ2-2; D uncertain. CDR1 is SEHNR, CDR2 FQNEAQ, per germline (reference sequence). V lost 11 bases and J 1 base, leaving 14 bases between the germline ends. The CDR3 is 14 amino acids. CDR3 protein: CADRPALNTGELFF. CDR3 nucleotides: TGTGCCGATAGACCGGCTCTGAACACCGGGGAGCTGTTTTTT.

V and J are TRBV19 and TRBJ2-1; 10 positions match TRBD2. The CDR3 loop spans 16 amino acids. V was pared by 6 bases and J by 0 bases, with 5 bases of the junction left unmatched. Germline assignment: CDR1 LNHDA and CDR2 SQIVND (reference sequence). The CDR3 region is CASRGPSGSSYNEQFF. As DNA, the CDR3 is TGTGCCAGTAGAGGTCCTAGCGGGAGCTCCTACAATGAGCAGTTCTTC. The variable domain in full, with the rest retrieved from reference TRBV19 and TRBJ2-1, is DGGITQSPKYLFRKEGQNVTLSCEQNLNHDAMYWYRQDPGQGLRLIYYSQIVNDFQKGDIAEGYSVSREKKESFPLTVTSAQKNPTAFYLCASRGPSGSSYNEQFFGPGTRLTVL.

The chain uses TRBV14 and TRBJ2-1, with 7 bases that match TRBD2. The CDR3 consists of 16 residues. Trimming took 2 bases from V and 0 from J; bases not matched to a gene: 4. Germline V gene sequence: CDR1 SGHDN, CDR2 FVKESK. CDR3 nucleotide sequence: TGTGCCAGCAGCCAATGGGGCGGGAGCTCCTACAATGAGCAGTTCTTC. Translated: CASSQWGGSSYNEQFF.